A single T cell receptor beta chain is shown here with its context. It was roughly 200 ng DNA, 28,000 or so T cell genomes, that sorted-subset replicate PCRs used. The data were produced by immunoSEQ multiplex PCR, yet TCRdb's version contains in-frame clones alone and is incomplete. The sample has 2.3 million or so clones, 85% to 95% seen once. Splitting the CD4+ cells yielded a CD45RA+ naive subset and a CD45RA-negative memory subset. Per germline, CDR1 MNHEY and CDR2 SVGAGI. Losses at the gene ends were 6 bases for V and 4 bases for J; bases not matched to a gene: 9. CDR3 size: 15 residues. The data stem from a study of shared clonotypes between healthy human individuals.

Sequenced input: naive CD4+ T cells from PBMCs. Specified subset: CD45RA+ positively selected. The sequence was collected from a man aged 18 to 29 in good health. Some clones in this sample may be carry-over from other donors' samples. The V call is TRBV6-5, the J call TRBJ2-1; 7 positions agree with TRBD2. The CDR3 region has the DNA TGTGCCAGCAGCCTGCCGGGGGGACCATACAATGAGCAGTTCTTC. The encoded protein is CASSLPGGPYNEQFF.